Reported below is one TCR beta chain. Its cognate antigen is unknown. The length of the CDR3 is 13 residues. Trimming removed 4 bases at V and 7 bases at J, with 14 bases between. The germline CDR1 and CDR2 sequences are KGHSH and LQKENI. This sample stems from a study of radiotherapy plus CTLA-4 blockade in lung cancer. General observations from the study: The best prediction of response reportedly came from early blood T cell clone dynamics, with interferon-beta.

Generated by immunoSEQ multiplex PCR, the TCRdb table keeps only in-frame clones and is missing some. This sample has about 73,000 clones, with around 87% found just once. Sequenced material: peripheral blood, taken from a patient treated with radiotherapy plus ipilimumab. The rearrangement uses TRBV18 and TRBJ2-7, with D possibly TRBD2 on 6 matching bases. The sequence was collected from a human donor with non-small cell lung cancer that progressed on radiotherapy plus ipilimumab. CDR3 amino acids: CASSREVAGEQYF. The CDR3 DNA reads TGTGCCAGCTCACGAGAGGTCGCGGGGGAGCAGTACTTC.